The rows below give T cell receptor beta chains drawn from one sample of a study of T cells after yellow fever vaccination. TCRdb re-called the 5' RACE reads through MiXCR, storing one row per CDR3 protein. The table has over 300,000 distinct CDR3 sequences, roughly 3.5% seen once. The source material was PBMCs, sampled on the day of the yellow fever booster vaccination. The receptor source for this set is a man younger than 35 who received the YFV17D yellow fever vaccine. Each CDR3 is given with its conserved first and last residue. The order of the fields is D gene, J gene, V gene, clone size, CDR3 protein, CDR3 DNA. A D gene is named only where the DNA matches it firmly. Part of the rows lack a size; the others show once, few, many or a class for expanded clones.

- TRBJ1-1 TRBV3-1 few CASTHSPNTEAFF TGTGCCAGCACCCACAGCCCGAACACTGAAGCTTTCTTT
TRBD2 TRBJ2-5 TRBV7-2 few CASSLWGLAGAGETQYF TGTGCCAGCAGCTTATGGGGACTAGCGGGGGCGGGGGAGACCCAGTACTTC
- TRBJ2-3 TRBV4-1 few CASSLNRDRRDTQYF TGCGCCAGCAGCCTCAACCGGGACCGCCGCGATACGCAGTATTTT
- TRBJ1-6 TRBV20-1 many CSARDISYNSPLHF TGCAGTGCTAGAGATATCTCCTATAATTCACCCCTCCACTTT
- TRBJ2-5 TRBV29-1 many CSVEEETQYF TGCAGCGTTGAAGAAGAGACCCAGTACTTC
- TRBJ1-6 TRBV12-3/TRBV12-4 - CASSRDGGFVYNSPLHF TGTGCCAGCAGTCGGGACGGCGGCTTTGTATATAATTCACCCCTCCACTTT
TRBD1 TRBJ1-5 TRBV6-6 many CASSYPATGGQPQHF TGTGCCAGCAGTTACCCCGCAACAGGGGGGCAGCCCCAGCATTTT
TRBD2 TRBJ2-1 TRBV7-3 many CASSLLSGSVGGGYNEQFF TGTGCCAGCAGCCTCCTAAGCGGCTCCGTGGGCGGGGGATACAATGAGCAGTTCTTC
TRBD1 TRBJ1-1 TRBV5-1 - CASSRLTGLDTEAFF TGCGCCAGCAGCCGGCTGACAGGGCTGGACACTGAAGCTTTCTTT
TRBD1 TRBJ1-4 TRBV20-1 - CSVADRGNEKLFF TGCAGTGTCGCGGACAGGGGGAATGAAAAACTGTTTTTT
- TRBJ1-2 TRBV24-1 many CATQTNGALDGYTF TGTGCCACTCAGACCAACGGGGCCTTGGATGGCTACACCTTC
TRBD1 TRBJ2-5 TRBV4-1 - CASSQRASRDRDQETQYF TGCGCCAGCAGCCAGAGAGCGTCCCGGGACAGAGACCAAGAGACCCAGTACTTC
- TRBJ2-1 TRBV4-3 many CASSWSLVTGAGEQFF TGCGCCAGCAGCTGGAGCCTAGTGACGGGGGCTGGTGAGCAGTTCTTC
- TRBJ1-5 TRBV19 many CATGPLPHSNQPQHF TGTGCCACGGGGCCCCTGCCACATAGCAATCAGCCCCAGCATTTT